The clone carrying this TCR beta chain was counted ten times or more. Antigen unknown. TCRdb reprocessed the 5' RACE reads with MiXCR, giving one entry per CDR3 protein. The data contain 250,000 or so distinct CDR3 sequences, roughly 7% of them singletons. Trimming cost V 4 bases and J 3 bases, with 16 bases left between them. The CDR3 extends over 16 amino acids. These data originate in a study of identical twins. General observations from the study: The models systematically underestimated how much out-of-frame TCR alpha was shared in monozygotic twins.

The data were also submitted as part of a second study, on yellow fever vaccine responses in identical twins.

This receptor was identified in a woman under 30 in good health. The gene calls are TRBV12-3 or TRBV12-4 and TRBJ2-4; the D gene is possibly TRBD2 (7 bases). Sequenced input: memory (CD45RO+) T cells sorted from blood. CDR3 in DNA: TGTGCCAGCAGTTCTGGGGGGGGCGACGGCAAAAACATTCAGTACTTC. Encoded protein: CASSSGGGDGKNIQYF.